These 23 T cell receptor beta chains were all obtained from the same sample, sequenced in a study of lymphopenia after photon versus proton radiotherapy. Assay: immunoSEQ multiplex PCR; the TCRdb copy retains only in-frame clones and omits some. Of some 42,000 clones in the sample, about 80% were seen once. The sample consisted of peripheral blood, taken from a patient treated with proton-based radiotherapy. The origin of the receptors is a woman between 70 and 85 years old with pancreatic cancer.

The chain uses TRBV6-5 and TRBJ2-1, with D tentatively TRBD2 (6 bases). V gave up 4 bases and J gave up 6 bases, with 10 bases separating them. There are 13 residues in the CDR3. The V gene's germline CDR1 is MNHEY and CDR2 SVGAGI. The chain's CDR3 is CASSLTRINEQFF. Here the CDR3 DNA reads TGTGCCAGCAGTTTGACTAGGATCAATGAGCAGTTCTTC.

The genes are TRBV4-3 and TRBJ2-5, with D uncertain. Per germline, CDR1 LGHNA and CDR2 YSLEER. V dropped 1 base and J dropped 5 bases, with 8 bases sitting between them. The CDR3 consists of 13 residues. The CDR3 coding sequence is TGCGCCAGCAGCCAAGTTTTGCGTGAGACCCAGTACTTC. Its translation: CASSQVLRETQYF.

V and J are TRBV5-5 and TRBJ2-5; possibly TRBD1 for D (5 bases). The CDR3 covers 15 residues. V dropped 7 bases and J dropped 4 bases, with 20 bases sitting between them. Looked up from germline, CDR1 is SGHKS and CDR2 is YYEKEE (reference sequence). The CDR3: CASVLNSGRVETQYF. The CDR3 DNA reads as TGTGCCAGCGTTCTCAACTCAGGCAGGGTAGAGACCCAGTACTTC.

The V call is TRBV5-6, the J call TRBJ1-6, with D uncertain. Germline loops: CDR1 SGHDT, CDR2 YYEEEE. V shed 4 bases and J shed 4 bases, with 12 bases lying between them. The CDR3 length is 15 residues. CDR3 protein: CASSVGVTYNSPLHF. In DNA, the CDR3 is TGTGCCAGCAGCGTTGGGGTTACATATAATTCACCCCTCCACTTT.

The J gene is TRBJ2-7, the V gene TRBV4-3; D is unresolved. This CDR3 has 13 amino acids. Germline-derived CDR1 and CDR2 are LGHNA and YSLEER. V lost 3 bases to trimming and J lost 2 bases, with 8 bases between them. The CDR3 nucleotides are TGCGCCAGCAGCCAGGAGACTCCCTACGAGCAGTACTTC. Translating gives CASSQETPYEQYF.

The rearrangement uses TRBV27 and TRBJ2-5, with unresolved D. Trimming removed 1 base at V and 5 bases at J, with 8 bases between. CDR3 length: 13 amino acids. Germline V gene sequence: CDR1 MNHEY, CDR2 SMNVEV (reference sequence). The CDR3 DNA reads TGTGCCAGCAGTTTATATCTTTGGGAGACCCAGTACTTC. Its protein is CASSLYLWETQYF.

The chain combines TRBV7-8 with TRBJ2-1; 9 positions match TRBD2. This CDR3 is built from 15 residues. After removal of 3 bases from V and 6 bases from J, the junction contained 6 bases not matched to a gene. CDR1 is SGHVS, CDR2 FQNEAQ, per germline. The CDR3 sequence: CASSFSGRSSNEQFF. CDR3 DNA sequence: TGTGCCAGCAGCTTTAGCGGGAGAAGTAGCAATGAGCAGTTCTTC. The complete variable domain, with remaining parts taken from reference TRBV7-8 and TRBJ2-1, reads GAGVSQSPRYKVAKRGQDVALRCDPISGHVSLFWYQQALGQGPEFLTYFQNEAQLDKSGLPSDRFFAERPEGSVSTLKIQRTQQEDSAVYLCASSFSGRSSNEQFFGPGTRLTVL.

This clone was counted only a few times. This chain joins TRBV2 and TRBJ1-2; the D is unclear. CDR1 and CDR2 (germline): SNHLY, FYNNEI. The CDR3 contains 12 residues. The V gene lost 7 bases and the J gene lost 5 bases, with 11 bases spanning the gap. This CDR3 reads CASNEGPYGYTF. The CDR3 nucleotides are TGTGCCAGCAACGAAGGTCCGTATGGCTACACCTTC.

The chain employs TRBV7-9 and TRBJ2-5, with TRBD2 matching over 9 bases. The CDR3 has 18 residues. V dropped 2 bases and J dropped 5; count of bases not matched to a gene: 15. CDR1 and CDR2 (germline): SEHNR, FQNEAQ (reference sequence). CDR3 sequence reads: CASSLYGRASGAPETQYF. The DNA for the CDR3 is TGTGCCAGCAGCTTATACGGTCGGGCTAGCGGGGCCCCCGAGACCCAGTACTTC.

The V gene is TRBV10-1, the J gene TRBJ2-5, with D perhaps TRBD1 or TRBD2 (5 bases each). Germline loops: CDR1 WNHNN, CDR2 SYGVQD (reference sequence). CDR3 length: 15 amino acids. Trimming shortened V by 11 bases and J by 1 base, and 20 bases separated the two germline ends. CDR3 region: CACEVRDPSQETQYF. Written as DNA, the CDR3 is TGCGCCTGCGAAGTCCGGGACCCTAGCCAAGAGACCCAGTACTTC.

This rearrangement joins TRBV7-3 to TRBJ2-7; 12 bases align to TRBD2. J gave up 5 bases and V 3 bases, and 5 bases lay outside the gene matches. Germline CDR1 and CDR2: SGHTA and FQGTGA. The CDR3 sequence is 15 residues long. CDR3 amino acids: CASSFGLAGRDEQYF. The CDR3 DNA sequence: TGTGCCAGCAGCTTCGGACTAGCGGGAAGGGACGAGCAGTACTTC.

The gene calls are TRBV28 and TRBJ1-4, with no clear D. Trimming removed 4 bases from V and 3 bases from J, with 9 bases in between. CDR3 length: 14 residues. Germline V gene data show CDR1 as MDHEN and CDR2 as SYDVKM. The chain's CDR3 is CASSSPGSNEKLFF. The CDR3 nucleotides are TGTGCCAGCAGTTCCCCCGGGTCTAATGAAAAACTGTTTTTT.

The CDR3 reads CASSQHPADEQYF. DNA of the CDR3: TGTGCCAGCAGCCAACACCCGGCGGACGAGCAGTACTTC. This chain uses TRBV4-2 with TRBJ2-7; no firm D call. Germline V CDR1 and CDR2: LGHNA, YNFKEQ. V dropped 2 bases and J dropped 5 bases, with 10 bases sitting between them. CDR3 length: 13 residues.

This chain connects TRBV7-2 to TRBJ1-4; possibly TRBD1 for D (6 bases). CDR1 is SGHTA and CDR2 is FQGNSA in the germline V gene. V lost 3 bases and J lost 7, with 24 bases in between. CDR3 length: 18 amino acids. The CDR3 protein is CASSFGGAQGRPREKLFF. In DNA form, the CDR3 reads TGTGCCAGCAGCTTTGGGGGAGCACAGGGTCGCCCCCGTGAAAAACTGTTTTTT.

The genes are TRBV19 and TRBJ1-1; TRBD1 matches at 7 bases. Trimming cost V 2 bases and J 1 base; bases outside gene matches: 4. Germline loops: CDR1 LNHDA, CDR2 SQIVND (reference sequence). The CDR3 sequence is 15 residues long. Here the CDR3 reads CASSIRGQGNTEAFF. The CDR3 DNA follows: TGTGCCAGTAGTATAAGGGGGCAGGGGAACACTGAAGCTTTCTTT.

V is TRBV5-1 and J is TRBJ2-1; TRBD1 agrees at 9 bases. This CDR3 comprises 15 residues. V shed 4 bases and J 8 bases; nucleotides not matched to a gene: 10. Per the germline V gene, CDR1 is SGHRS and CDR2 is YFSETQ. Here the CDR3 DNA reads TGCGCCAGCAGCCAGGCCGGACAGGGGTCACATGAGCAGTTCTTC. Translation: CASSQAGQGSHEQFF. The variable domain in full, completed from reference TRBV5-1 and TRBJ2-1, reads KAGVTQTPRYLIKTRGQQVTLSCSPISGHRSVSWYQQTPGQGLQFLFEYFSETQRNKGNFPGRFSGRQFSNSRSEMNVSTLELGDSALYLCASSQAGQGSHEQFFGPGTRLTVL.

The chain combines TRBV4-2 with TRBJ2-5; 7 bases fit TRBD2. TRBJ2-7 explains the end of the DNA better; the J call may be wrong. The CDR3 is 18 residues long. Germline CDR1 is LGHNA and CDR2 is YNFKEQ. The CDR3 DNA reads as TGTGCCAGCAGCCAAGATCCAACTAGTAGCGGGTTCTATTACGAGCAGTACTTC. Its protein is CASSQDPTSSGFYYEQYF.

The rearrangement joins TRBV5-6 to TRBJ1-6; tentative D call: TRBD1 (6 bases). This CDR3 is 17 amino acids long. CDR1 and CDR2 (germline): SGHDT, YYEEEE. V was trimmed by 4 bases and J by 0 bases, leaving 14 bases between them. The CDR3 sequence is CASSGGSLSSYNSPLHF. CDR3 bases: TGTGCCAGCAGCGGGGGCAGCCTTAGCTCCTATAATTCACCCCTCCACTTT.

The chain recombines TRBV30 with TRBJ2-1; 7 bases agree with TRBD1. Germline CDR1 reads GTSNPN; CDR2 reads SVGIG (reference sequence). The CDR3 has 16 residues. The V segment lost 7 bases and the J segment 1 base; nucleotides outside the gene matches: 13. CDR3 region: CASDKFGQASYNEQFF. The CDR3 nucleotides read TGTGCCTCCGACAAGTTTGGACAGGCTTCCTACAATGAGCAGTTCTTC.

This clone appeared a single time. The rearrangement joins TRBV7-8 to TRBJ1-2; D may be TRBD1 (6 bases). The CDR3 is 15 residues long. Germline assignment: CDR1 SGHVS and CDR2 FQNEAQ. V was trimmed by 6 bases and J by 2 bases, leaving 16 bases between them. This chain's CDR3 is CASSHRVIGNYGYTF. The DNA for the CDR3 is TGTGCCAGCAGTCACAGGGTCATCGGGAACTATGGCTACACCTTC.

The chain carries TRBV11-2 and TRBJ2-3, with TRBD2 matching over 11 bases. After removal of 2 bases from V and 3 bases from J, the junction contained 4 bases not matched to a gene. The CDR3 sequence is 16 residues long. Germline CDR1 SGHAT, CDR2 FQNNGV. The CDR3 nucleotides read TGTGCCAGCAGCTTACGGTGGACTAGCGGGACAGATACGCAGTATTTT. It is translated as CASSLRWTSGTDTQYF.

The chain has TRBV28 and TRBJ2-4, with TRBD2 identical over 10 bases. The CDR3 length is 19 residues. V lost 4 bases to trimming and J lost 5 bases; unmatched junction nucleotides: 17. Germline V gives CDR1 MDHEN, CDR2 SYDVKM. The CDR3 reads CASSSPQGLAGVFENIQYF. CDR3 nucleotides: TGTGCCAGCAGTTCACCCCAGGGGCTAGCGGGAGTCTTTGAAAACATTCAGTACTTC.

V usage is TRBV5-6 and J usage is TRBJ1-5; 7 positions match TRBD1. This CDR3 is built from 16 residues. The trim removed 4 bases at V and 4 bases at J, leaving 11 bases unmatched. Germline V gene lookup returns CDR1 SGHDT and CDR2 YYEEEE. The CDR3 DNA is TGTGCCAGCAGCACTCGGACAGGCCTGCGAAATCAGCCCCAGCATTTT. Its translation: CASSTRTGLRNQPQHF.